This TCR beta chain was found in a study of blood T cell repertoires in COVID-19 (dated by TCRdb to the early 2020s). With regard to the full study: Collaborator samples came from the United States, Italy and Spain and covered acute and convalescent phases of COVID-19. The dataset comprised deeply sampled blood TCRbeta repertoires from subjects exposed to, actively infected with, or recovered from COVID-19. The prospective study material was composed of cDNA or gDNA derived from T cells, B-cell-depleted T cells, or PBMCs. Sample metadata almost always included a de-identified subject ID, COVID-19 status, age in years and sex. Where available, HLA class I and class II types were taken from metadata supplied by the sample provider and were not determined by assay-based typing. Samples were obtained from the ongoing ImmuneRACE study (first 160 participants) and from over 1,000 subjects provided by 6 global collaborators. The repertoires were released in a freely available public database intended as a resource for research on the immune response to SARS-CoV-2. Study-level results and caveats: The amount of clinical and demographic metadata varied by source and participant and was provided uncurated.

On this clone: The clone's antigen remains unknown. Within one base of it there is no much larger clone, and no base qualities were kept.

The collaborating institutions used their own protocols to collect whole blood in K2EDTA tubes. For TCRbeta analysis, collaborators shipped samples in one of three forms: frozen whole blood, isolated PBMCs, or DNA extracted from either of those sample types. TCRbeta CDR3 regions were amplified from genomic DNA by means of the immunoSEQ Assay, a bias-controlled multiplex PCR. In the authors' own workflow: Within the assay, amplification of reference gene primers was used to estimate how many nucleated cells each sample contained. To quantify the absolute abundance of each unique TCRbeta CDR3 rearrangement, sequence reads were collapsed and filtered. Productive Simpson clonality was computed per sample as the square root of Simpson's diversity index over productive rearrangements. The table was pulled from immuneACCESS by TCRdb, which kept in-frame rearrangements only. Such tables lose some clones; where checked, under half of the loss comes from unresolved V genes, and the rest has no known cause. V and J calls and clone size come straight from that table; D and trimming were deduced from the DNA. The sample table records under 250,000 clones; approximately 87% of these occur just once. 6.2% of the sample rests with the top ten.

V sheds 5 bases and J sheds 0 bases, leaving 15 bases between their ends. CDR3 length: 16 amino acids, cysteine to phenylalanine. Only the CDR3 DNA is retained, 48 bases long and in frame from the first base. In the germline V gene, CDR1 corresponds to MDHEN and CDR2 to SYDVKM. The sequenced material came from peripheral blood. This TCR was recovered from a man between 60 and 75 years old with acute or convalescent COVID-19. The chain employs TRBV28 and TRBJ2-3, with a tentative D gene TRBD1 over 7 matching bases. The nucleotides read TGTGCCAGCAGTCCGGGGGACAGCTCTAGCACAGATACGCAGTATTTT. This codes for CASSPGDSSSTDTQYF. When the CDR3 is completed using the reference TRBV28 and TRBJ2-3 genes on either side, the full variable domain is DVKVTQSSRYLVKRTGEKVFLECVQDMDHENMFWYRQDPGLGLRLIYFSYDVKMKEKGDIPEGYSVSREKKERFSLILESASTNQTSMYLCASSPGDSSSTDTQYFGPGTRLTVL.